The 5 T cell receptor beta chains in this list originate from one sample, sequenced in a study of cytomegalovirus exposure and HLA in healthy donors. Vbeta (60) and Jbeta (13) primers were used in the PCR. The repertoire was sequenced with immunoSEQ multiplex PCR; TCRdb's copy has only in-frame clones and lacks some. This table holds 110,000 to 150,000 clones, 82% found once. Sequencing was carried out using PBMCs. Source of these receptors: a male donor in good health and CMV-seronegative.

This clone has a handful of counts. V usage is TRBV6-5 and J usage is TRBJ2-7; 10 bases match TRBD1. Trimming at V came to 2 bases and at J to 3 bases, leaving 7 bases not matched to a gene. Germline V CDR1 and CDR2: MNHEY, SVGAGI. The CDR3 has 16 amino acids. The CDR3 reads CASSYGTGERGYEQYF. DNA for the CDR3: TGTGCCAGCAGTTACGGGACAGGGGAAAGAGGCTACGAGCAGTACTTC.

Within the sample, this clone is medium-sized (0.01 to 0.1%). Other DNA sequences in the same sample also yield this CDR3. V is TRBV4-3 and J is TRBJ2-6, with D uncertain. This CDR3 has 16 amino acids. With 0 bases removed from V and 0 bases from J, the gap between germline ends came to 6 bases. Germline values: CDR1 LGHNA, CDR2 YSLEER. The CDR3 sequence: CASSQDLVSGANVLTF. The DNA of the CDR3 is TGCGCCAGCAGCCAAGATCTTGTCTCTGGGGCCAACGTCCTGACTTTC.

The rearrangement joins TRBV4-2 to TRBJ2-2, with 9 positions matching TRBD2. This CDR3 contains 15 residues. Trimming removed 4 bases from V and 7 bases from J; junction bases left unmatched: 7. CDR1 is LGHNA, CDR2 YNFKEQ, per germline. The DNA for the CDR3 is TGTGCCAGCAGCCGACGCGGGGGGGCCGGCGGGGAGCTGTTTTTT. It specifies CASSRRGGAGGELFF.

The V call is TRBV4-1, the J call TRBJ2-3, with D uncertain. There are 14 residues in the CDR3. V dropped 2 bases and J dropped 3 bases, with 9 bases sitting between them. Germline-derived CDR1 and CDR2 are MGHRA and YSYEKL. CDR3 loop: CASSQPTSTDTQYF. CDR3 bases: TGCGCCAGCAGCCAACCTACCTCGACAGATACGCAGTATTTT.

J is TRBJ2-3 and V is TRBV7-2, with 8 nucleotides matching TRBD1. CDR1 is SGHTA, CDR2 FQGNSA, per germline. The length of the CDR3 is 16 residues. V lost 1 base to trimming and J lost 4 bases; unmatched junction nucleotides: 7. The CDR3 nucleotides are TGTGCCAGCAGCTTAGTGGGAACACAGGGGGCAGATACGCAGTATTTT. It specifies CASSLVGTQGADTQYF.